One sample yielded the 15 T cell receptor beta chains listed below, sequenced in a study of T-cell memory formation after mild COVID-19 (dated by TCRdb to the early 2020s). Libraries were made using 5' RACE. This sample was sequenced with an Illumina NovaSeq 6000. Using fastp at Q25 and MiXCR, TCRdb reprocessed the public reads and kept productive beta chains. CDR3 protein duplicates are merged, each entry listing the most common genes and DNA. The sample contains under 600,000 distinct CDR3 sequences, roughly 22% of them found a single time. The ten largest clonotypes hold approximately 8% of the sample. Sequencing was carried out using PBMCs or a T cell subset sorted from them (not recorded which). These receptors were obtained from an adult woman who had mild COVID-19 (a few samples of this study predate the infection). The sample titles of this study are shuffled in the database, so cell type and time point are left out; the donor was told from shared clones.

The CDR3 is CATSDKGSTNYGYTF. In DNA, the CDR3 is TGTGCCACCAGTGACAAGGGGTCGACTAACTATGGCTACACCTTC. This chain uses TRBV24-1 with TRBJ1-2; maybe TRBD1 (5 bases). CDR1 KGHDR and CDR2 SFDVKD come from the germline V gene. There are 15 residues in the CDR3. Trimming shortened V by 4 bases and J by 0 bases, and 11 bases separated the two germline ends.

V and J are TRBV29-1 and TRBJ2-7; either TRBD1 or TRBD2 may fit D (5 bases each). The CDR3 is 12 residues long. Trimming shortened V by 4 bases and J by 2 bases, and 9 bases separated the two germline ends. Per the germline V gene, CDR1 is SQVTM and CDR2 is ANQGSEA. The CDR3 region has the DNA TGCAGCGTTGTTTCGGGACCCTACGAGCAGTACTTC. Translated: CSVVSGPYEQYF.

This chain joins TRBV27 and TRBJ2-7, with 7 nucleotides matching TRBD1. The CDR3 is 13 residues long. CDR1 MNHEY and CDR2 SMNVEV come from the germline V gene (reference sequence). V lost 5 bases and J lost 7; bases outside the gene matches: 8. The CDR3 protein is CASSPYRGREQYF. CDR3 coding DNA: TGTGCCAGCAGTCCCTACAGGGGAAGGGAGCAGTACTTC.

The rearrangement joins TRBV2 to TRBJ1-3, with 7 bases identical to TRBD1. The CDR3 loop spans 14 amino acids. Germline CDR1 SNHLY, CDR2 FYNNEI. With V trimmed by 6 bases and J by 4 bases, 6 bases remained unmatched. CDR3 loop: CASRTRGRGNTIYF. In nucleotides, the CDR3 is TGTGCCAGCAGGACCAGGGGGAGAGGAAACACCATATATTTT. Full variable domain (missing parts from reference TRBV2 and TRBJ1-3): EPEVTQTPSHQVTQMGQEVILRCVPISNHLYFYWYRQILGQKVEFLVSFYNNEISEKSEIFDDQFSVERPDGSNFTLKIRSTKLEDSAMYFCASRTRGRGNTIYFGEGSWLTVV.

The chain combines TRBV7-3 with TRBJ2-4; D is perhaps TRBD1 or TRBD2 (5 bases each). CDR3 length: 15 residues. V lost 5 bases and J 6 bases, leaving 17 bases between the germline ends. The germline V gene has CDR1 SGHTA and CDR2 FQGTGA. Here the CDR3 reads CASSPRGGSSNIQYF. DNA for the CDR3: TGTGCCAGCAGCCCCCGTGGGGGATCATCAAACATTCAGTACTTC.

This clonotype was observed a few times. The chain carries TRBV19 and TRBJ1-3, with D uncertain. Germline values: CDR1 LNHDA, CDR2 SQIVND (reference sequence). CDR3 length equals 13 residues. V was clipped by 10 bases and J by 2 bases, with 12 bases between them. CDR3 sequence reads: CATGPSAGNTIYF. CDR3 DNA sequence: TGTGCCACAGGACCGAGCGCTGGAAACACCATATATTTT. The entire variable domain, with the rest obtained from reference TRBV19 and TRBJ1-3, is as follows: DGGITQSPKYLFRKEGQNVTLSCEQNLNHDAMYWYRQDPGQGLRLIYYSQIVNDFQKGDIAEGYSVSREKKESFPLTVTSAQKNPTAFYLCATGPSAGNTIYFGEGSWLTVV.

This chain uses TRBV9 with TRBJ2-2; D unresolved. Germline CDR1 SGDLS, CDR2 YYNGEE. This CDR3 is built from 15 residues. Trimming cost V 0 bases and J 6 bases, with 12 bases left between them. CDR3 bases: TGTGCCAGCAGCGTAGATGAAGGGATAGCCGGGGAGCTGTTTTTT. Translated: CASSVDEGIAGELFF.

The V and J genes are TRBV9 and TRBJ2-7, with 12 bases lining up with TRBD2. The CDR3 consists of 16 residues. The V gene's germline CDR1 is SGDLS and CDR2 YYNGEE. V gave up 3 bases and J gave up 2 bases; unmatched junction bases: 6. The CDR3 DNA reads TGTGCCAGCAGCGGAGCCCTAGCGGGGGGGCCCTACGAGCAGTACTTC. Protein sequence: CASSGALAGGPYEQYF.

This clonotype was detected only a few times. The chain is built from TRBV12-3 or TRBV12-4 and TRBJ2-7; 14 nucleotides line up with TRBD2. The CDR3 loop spans 14 amino acids. After removal of 7 bases from V and 5 bases from J, the junction contained 4 bases not matched to a gene. CDR3: CASMTSGRADEQYF. CDR3 bases: TGTGCCAGCATGACTAGCGGGAGGGCCGACGAGCAGTACTTC.

The chain recombines TRBV20-1 with TRBJ1-5, with D uncertain. CDR1 and CDR2 (germline): DFQATT, SNEGSKA (reference sequence). Trimming stripped 5 bases from V and 0 bases from J, with 11 bases between. The CDR3 covers 14 residues. The CDR3 sequence is CSAQNRFSNQPQHF. In DNA form, the CDR3 reads TGCAGTGCTCAAAACAGATTTAGCAATCAGCCCCAGCATTTT.

In its sample, this clonotype was seen a few times. This chain uses TRBV12-3 or TRBV12-4 with TRBJ2-2; tentative D call: TRBD2 (5 bases). The CDR3 covers 16 residues. Trimming removed 6 bases at V and 3 bases at J, with 17 bases between. The CDR3 here is CASSPTPGSYTGELFF. The CDR3 DNA sequence: TGTGCCAGCAGCCCTACCCCGGGATCCTACACCGGGGAGCTGTTTTTT.

The rearrangement uses TRBV7-9 and TRBJ1-2; D might be TRBD1 (5 bases). The germline V gene has CDR1 SEHNR and CDR2 FQNEAQ (reference sequence). CDR3 length: 14 amino acids. V gave up 3 bases and J gave up 14 bases, with 22 bases separating them. CDR3 region: CASSFTRDRLWATF. CDR3 nucleotide sequence: TGTGCCAGCAGCTTCACCAGGGACCGTCTATGGGCGACCTTC.

The J gene is TRBJ2-1, the V gene TRBV6-5; D might be TRBD2 (6 bases). Between the trimmed V and J ends, which lost 6 bases and 3 bases, there was a span of 15 bases. This CDR3 comprises 15 residues. The V gene's germline CDR1 is MNHEY and CDR2 SVGAGI. The DNA for the CDR3 is TGTGCCAGCAGGGTTCGGGGCGGGATCTACAATGAGCAGTTCTTC. This translates into CASRVRGGIYNEQFF.

This clonotype was recorded many times. The rearrangement links TRBV7-2 to TRBJ2-1, with 11 positions matching TRBD2. The CDR3 has 15 amino acids. V shed 0 bases and J 6 bases; nucleotides not matched to a gene: 1. Germline loops: CDR1 SGHTA, CDR2 FQGNSA. CDR3 sequence reads: CASSLASGGANEQFF. CDR3 DNA sequence: TGTGCCAGCAGCTTAGCTAGCGGGGGGGCCAATGAGCAGTTCTTC. Combining the CDR3 with reference TRBV7-2 and TRBJ2-1 gives the whole variable domain GAGVSQSPSNKVTEKGKDVELRCDPISGHTALYWYRQSLGQGLEFLIYFQGNSAPDKSGLPSDRFSAERTGGSVSTLTIQRTQQEDSAVYLCASSLASGGANEQFFGPGTRLTVL.

The rearrangement joins TRBV12-3 or TRBV12-4 to TRBJ2-7; 7 nucleotides agree with TRBD1. The CDR3 is 17 residues long. The trim removed 4 bases at V and 1 base at J, leaving 13 bases unmatched. The CDR3 bases are TGTGCCAGCAGTTCGACCCTCGGACAGGCCACATCCTACGAGCAGTACTTC. Translating it yields CASSSTLGQATSYEQYF.